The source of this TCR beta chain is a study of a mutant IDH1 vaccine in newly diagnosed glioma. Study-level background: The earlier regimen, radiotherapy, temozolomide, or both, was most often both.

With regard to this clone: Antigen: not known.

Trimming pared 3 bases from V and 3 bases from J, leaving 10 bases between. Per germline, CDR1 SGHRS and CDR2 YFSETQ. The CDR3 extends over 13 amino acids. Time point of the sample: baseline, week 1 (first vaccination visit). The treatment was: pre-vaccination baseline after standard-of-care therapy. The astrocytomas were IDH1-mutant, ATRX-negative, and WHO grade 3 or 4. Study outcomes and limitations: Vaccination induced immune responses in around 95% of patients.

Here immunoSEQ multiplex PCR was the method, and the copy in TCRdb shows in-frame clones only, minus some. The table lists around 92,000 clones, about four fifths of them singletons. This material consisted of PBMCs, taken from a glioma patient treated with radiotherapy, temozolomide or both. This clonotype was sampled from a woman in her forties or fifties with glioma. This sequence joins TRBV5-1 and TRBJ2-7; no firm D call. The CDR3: CASSSEEYYEQYF. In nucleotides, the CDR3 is TGCGCCAGCAGCTCCGAGGAATACTACGAGCAGTACTTC.